This T cell receptor (beta chain) appears in the sequencing data of a study of blood T cell repertoires in COVID-19. The V segment lost 3 bases and the J segment 3 bases; nucleotides outside the gene matches: 10. CDR1 and CDR2 (germline): LNHDA, SQIVND (reference sequence). This CDR3 region has 16 residues. The table came from immunoSEQ multiplex PCR; TCRdb's copy has only in-frame clones and leaves some out. The sample has over 130,000 clones, about 91% seen once. This receptor was taken from a human donor in a cohort sampled during active COVID-19. Material for sequencing was peripheral blood. This sequence joins TRBV19 and TRBJ1-2; 7 bases are shared with TRBD1. The CDR3 reads CASSIPRQGMDYGYTF. CDR3 sequence (DNA): TGTGCCAGTAGTATTCCCCGACAGGGAATGGACTATGGCTACACCTTC.